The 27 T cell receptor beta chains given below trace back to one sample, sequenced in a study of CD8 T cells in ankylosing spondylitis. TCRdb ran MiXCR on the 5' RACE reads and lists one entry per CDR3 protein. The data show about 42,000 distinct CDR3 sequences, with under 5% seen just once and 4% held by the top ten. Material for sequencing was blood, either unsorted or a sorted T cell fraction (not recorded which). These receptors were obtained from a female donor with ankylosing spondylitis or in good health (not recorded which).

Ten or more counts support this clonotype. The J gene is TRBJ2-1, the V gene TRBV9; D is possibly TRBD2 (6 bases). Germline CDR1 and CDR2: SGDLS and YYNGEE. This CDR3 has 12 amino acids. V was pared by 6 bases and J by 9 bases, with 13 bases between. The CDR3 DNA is TGTGCCAGCACCCCGTGGCGGGGTGAGCAGTTCTTC. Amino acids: CASTPWRGEQFF.

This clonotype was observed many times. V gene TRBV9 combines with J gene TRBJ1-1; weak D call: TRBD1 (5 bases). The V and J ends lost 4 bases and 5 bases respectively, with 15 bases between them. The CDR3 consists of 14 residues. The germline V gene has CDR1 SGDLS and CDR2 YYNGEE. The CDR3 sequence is CASSLGGRRTEAFF. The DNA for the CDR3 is TGTGCCAGCAGCCTGGGGGGGAGGCGGACTGAAGCTTTCTTT.

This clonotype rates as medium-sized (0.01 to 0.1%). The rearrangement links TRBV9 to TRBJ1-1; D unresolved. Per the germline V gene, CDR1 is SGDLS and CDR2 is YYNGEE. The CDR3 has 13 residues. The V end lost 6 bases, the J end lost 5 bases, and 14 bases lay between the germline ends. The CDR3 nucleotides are TGTGCCAGCAAGAGGCCCGGAGGGACTGAAGCTTTCTTT. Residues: CASKRPGGTEAFF.

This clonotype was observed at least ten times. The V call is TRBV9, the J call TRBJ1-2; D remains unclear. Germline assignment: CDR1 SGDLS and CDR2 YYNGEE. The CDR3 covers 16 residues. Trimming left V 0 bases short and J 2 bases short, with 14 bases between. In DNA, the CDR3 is TGTGCCAGCAGCGTAGAAGTCCCTTCCGGAAACTATGGCTACACCTTC. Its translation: CASSVEVPSGNYGYTF.

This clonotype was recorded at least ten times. The CDR3 bases are TGTGCCAGCAGCCGAGCATCGAACACTGAAGCTTTCTTT. This translates into CASSRASNTEAFF. The V gene is TRBV9, the J gene TRBJ1-1; unclear D gene. Germline CDR1 and CDR2: SGDLS and YYNGEE. This CDR3 comprises 13 residues. Deletions cut 4 bases from V and 1 base from J, with 8 bases between.

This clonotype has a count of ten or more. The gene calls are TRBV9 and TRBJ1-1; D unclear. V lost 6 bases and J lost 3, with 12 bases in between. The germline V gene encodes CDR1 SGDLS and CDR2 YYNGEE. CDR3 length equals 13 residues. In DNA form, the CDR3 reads TGTGCCAGCAATCGCGGCGGGGACACTGAAGCTTTCTTT. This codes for CASNRGGDTEAFF.

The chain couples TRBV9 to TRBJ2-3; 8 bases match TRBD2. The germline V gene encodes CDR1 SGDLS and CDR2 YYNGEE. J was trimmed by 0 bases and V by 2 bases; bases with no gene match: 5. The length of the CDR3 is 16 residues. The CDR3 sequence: CASSVPSGFSTDTQYF. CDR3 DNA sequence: TGTGCCAGCAGCGTGCCTAGCGGGTTCAGCACAGATACGCAGTATTTT.

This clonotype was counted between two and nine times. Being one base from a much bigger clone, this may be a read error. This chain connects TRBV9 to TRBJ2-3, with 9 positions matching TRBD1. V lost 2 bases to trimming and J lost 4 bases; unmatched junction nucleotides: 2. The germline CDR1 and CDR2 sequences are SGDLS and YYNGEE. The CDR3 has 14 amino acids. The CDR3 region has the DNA TGTGCCAGCAGCGTCACAGGGGGCGCAGATACGCAGTATTTT. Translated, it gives CASSVTGGADTQYF.

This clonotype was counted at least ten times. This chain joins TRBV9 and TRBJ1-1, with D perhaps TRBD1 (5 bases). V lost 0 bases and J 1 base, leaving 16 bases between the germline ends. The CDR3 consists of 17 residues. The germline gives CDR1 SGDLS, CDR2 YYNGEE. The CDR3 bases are TGTGCCAGCAGCGTAGGGCGGACTGACAGACCGAACACTGAAGCTTTCTTT. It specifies CASSVGRTDRPNTEAFF.

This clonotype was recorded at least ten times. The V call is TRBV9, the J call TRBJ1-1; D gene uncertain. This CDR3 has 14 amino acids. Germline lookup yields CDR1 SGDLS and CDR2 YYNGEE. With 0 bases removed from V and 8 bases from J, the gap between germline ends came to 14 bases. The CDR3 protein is CASSVDGRTREAFF. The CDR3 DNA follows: TGTGCCAGCAGCGTAGATGGGCGGACCCGGGAAGCTTTCTTT.

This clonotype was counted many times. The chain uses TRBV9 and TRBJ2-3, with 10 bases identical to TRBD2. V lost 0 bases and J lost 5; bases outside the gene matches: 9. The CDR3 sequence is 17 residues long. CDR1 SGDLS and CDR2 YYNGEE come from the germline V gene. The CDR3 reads CASSVGSSGGAGDTQYF. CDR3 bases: TGTGCCAGCAGCGTAGGTTCCAGCGGGGGGGCCGGAGATACGCAGTATTTT.

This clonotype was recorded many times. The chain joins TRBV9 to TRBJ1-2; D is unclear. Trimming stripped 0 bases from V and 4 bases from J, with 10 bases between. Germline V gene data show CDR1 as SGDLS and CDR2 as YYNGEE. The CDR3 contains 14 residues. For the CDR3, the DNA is TGTGCCAGCAGCGTAGATTCTGGGTCCTATGGCTACACCTTC. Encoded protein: CASSVDSGSYGYTF.

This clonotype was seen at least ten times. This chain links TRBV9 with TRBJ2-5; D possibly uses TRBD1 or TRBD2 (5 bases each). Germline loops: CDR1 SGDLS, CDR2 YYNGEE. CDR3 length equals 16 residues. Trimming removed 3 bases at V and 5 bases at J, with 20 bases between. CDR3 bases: TGTGCCAGCAGCGCCCTTCCCGGGACCGCAGGGGAGACCCAGTACTTC. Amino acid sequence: CASSALPGTAGETQYF.

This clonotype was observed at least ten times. CDR3 DNA sequence: TGTGCCAGCAGCGTAAGGTCAGGGGGCAGGTACGAGCAGTACTTC. Encoded protein: CASSVRSGGRYEQYF. V and J are TRBV9 and TRBJ2-7; 8 bases agree with TRBD1. V dropped 1 base and J dropped 4; count of bases not matched to a gene: 7. Germline V lookup: CDR1 SGDLS, CDR2 YYNGEE. The CDR3 is 15 amino acids.

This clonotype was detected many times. CDR3 protein: CASSGGGLAGRYNEQFF. Here the CDR3 DNA reads TGTGCCAGCAGCGGAGGCGGGCTAGCGGGGCGATACAATGAGCAGTTCTTC. The gene calls are TRBV9 and TRBJ2-1; TRBD2 aligns across 9 bases. Per germline, CDR1 SGDLS and CDR2 YYNGEE. V shed 3 bases, J shed 4 bases, and the junction held 11 bases outside the gene matches. The CDR3 runs 17 residues.

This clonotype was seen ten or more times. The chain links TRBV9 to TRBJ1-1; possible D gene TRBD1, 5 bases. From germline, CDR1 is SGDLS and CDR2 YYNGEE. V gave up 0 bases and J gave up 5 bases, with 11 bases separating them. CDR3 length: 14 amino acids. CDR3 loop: CASSVDPGKTEAFF. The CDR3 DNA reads TGTGCCAGCAGCGTAGACCCAGGGAAGACTGAAGCTTTCTTT. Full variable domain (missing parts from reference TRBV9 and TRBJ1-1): DSGVTQTPKHLITATGQRVTLRCSPRSGDLSVYWYQQSLDQGLQFLIQYYNGEERAKGNILERFSAQQFPDLHSELNLSSLELGDSALYFCASSVDPGKTEAFFGQGTRLTVV.

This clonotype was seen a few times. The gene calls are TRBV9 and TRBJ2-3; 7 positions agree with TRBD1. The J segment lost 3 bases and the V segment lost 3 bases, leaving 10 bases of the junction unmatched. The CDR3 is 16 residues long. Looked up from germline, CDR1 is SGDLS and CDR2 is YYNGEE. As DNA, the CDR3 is TGTGCCAGCAGCGAGCGGACTTCCAGGGGGACAGATACGCAGTATTTT. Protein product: CASSERTSRGTDTQYF.

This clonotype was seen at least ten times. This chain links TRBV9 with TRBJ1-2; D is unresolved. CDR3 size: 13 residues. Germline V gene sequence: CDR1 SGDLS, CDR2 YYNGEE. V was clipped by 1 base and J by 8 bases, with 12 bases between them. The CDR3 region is CASSVPGLEGYTF. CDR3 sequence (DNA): TGTGCCAGCAGCGTACCCGGTTTGGAAGGCTACACCTTC.

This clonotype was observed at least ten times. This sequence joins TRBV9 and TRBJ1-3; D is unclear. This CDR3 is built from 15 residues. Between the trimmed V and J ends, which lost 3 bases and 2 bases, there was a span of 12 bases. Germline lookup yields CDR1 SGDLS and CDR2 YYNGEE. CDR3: CASSGRAPAGNTIYF. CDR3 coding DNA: TGTGCCAGCAGCGGAAGGGCTCCCGCTGGAAACACCATATATTTT.

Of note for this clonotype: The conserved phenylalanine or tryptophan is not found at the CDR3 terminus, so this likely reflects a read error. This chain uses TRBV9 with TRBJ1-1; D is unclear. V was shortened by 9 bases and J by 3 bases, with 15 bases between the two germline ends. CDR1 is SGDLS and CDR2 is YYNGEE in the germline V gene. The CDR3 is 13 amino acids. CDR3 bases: TGTGCCACCGCCACGGCCCCATACACTGAAGCTTTCTCT. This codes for CATATAPYTEAFS.

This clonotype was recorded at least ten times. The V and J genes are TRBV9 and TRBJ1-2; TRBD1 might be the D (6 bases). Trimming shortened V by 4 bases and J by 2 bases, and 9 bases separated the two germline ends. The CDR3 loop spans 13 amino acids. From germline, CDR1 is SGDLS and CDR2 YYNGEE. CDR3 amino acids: CASSSTGNYGYTF. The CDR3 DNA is TGTGCCAGCAGCTCCACAGGGAACTATGGCTACACCTTC.

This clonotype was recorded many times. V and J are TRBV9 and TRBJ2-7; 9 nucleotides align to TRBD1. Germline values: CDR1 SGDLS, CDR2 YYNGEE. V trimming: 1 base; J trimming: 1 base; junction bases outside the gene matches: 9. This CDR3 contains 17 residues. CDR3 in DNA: TGTGCCAGCAGCGTACAAGCCGGGACAGGGATTTCCTACGAGCAGTACTTC. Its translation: CASSVQAGTGISYEQYF.

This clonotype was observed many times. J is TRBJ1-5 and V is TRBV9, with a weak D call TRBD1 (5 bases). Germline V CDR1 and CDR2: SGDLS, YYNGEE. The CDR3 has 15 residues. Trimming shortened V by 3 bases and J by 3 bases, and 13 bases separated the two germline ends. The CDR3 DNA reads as TGTGCCAGCAGCGCCTCCGGGGGTAACAATCAGCCCCAGCATTTT. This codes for CASSASGGNNQPQHF.

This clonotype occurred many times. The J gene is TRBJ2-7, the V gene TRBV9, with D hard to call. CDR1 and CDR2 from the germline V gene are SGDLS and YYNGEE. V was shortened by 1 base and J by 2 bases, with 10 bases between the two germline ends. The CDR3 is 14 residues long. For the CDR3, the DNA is TGTGCCAGCAGCGTAAGTCAGTTCACCTACGAGCAGTACTTC. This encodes CASSVSQFTYEQYF.

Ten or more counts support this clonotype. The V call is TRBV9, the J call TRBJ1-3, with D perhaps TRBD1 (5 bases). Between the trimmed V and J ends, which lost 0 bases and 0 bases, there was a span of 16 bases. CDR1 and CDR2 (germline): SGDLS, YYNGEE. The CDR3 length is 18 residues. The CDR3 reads CASSVEVSGRISGNTIYF. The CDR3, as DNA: TGTGCCAGCAGCGTAGAAGTCTCGGGGCGTATCTCTGGAAACACCATATATTTT.

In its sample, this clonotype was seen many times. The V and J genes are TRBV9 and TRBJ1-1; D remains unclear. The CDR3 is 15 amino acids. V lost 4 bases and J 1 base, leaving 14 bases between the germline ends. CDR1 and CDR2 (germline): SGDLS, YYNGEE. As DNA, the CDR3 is TGTGCCAGCAGCCCCGGTTTGGCCGGGAACACTGAAGCTTTCTTT. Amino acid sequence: CASSPGLAGNTEAFF.

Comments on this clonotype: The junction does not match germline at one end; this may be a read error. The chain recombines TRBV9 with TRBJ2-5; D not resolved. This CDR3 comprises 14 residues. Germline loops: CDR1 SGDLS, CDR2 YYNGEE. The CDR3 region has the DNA TGTGCCATCAGCGTAGGGAACACCGCGGAGACCCAGTACTTC. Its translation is CAISVGNTAETQYF.